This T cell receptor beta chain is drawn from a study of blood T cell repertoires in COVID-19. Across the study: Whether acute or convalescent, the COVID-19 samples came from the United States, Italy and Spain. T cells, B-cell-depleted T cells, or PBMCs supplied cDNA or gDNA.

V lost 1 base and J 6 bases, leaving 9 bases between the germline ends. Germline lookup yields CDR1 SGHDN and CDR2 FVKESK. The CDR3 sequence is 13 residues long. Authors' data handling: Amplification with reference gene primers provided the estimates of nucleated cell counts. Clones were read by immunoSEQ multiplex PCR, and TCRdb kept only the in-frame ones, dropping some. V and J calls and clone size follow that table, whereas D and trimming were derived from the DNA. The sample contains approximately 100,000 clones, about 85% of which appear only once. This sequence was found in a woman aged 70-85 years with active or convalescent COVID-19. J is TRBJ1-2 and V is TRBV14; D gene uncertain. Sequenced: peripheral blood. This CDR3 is CASSQVQANGYTF. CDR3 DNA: TGTGCCAGCAGCCAAGTTCAGGCGAATGGCTACACCTTC.